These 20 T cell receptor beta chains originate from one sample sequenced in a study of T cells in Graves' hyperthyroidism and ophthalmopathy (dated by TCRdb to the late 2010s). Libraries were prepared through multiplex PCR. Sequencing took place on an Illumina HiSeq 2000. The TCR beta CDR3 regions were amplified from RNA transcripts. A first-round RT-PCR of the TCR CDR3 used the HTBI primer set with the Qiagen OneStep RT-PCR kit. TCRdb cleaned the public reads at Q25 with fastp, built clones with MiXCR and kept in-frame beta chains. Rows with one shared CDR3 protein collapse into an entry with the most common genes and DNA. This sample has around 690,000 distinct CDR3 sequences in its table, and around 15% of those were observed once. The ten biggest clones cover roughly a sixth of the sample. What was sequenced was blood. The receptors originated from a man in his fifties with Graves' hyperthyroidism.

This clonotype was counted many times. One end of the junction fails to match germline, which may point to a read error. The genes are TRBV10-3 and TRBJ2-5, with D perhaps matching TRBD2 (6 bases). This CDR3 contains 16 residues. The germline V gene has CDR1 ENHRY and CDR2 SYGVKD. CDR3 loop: CTISPYGNPGRETQYF. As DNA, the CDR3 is TGTACCATCAGTCCGTACGGTAACCCGGGGAGGGAGACCCAGTACTTC.

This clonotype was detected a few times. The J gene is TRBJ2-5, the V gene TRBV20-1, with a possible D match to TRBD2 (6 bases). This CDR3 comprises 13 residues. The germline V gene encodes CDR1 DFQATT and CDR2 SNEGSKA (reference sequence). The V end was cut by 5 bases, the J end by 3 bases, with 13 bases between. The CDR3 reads CSARLGSEETQYF. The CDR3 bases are TGCAGTGCTCGCCTCGGGAGTGAAGAGACCCAGTACTTC.

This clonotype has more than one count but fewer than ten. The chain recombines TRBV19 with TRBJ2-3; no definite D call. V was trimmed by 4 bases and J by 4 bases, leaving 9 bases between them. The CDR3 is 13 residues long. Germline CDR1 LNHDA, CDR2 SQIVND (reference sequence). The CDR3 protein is CASSTGFADTQYF. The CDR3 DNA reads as TGTGCCAGTAGTACGGGTTTCGCAGATACGCAGTATTTT.

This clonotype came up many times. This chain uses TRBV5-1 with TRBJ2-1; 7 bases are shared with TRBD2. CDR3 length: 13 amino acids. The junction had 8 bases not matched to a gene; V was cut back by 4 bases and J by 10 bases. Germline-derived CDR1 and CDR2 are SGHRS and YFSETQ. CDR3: CASSLRLAGEQFF. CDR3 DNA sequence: TGCGCCAGCAGCCTCCGACTAGCTGGGGAGCAGTTCTTC.

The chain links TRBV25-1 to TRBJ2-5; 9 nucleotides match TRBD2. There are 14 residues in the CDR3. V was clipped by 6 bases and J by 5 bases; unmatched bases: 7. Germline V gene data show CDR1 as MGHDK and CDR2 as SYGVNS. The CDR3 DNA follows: TGTGCCAGCAGCATAGCGGGAGAGGTGGAGACCCAGTACTTC. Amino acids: CASSIAGEVETQYF.

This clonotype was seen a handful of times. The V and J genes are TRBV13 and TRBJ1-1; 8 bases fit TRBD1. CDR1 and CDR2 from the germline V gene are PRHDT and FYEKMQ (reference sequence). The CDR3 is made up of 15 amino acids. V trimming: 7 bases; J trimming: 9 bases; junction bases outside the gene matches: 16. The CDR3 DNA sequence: TGTGCCAGCATCCAATTGGGGACAGGTGAAGACAAAGCTTTCTTT. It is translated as CASIQLGTGEDKAFF.

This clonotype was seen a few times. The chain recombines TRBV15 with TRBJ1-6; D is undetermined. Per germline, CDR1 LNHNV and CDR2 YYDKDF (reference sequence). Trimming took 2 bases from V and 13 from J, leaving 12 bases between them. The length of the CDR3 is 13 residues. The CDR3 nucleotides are TGTGCCACCAGCAGAATTGACAAGTCCCCCCTCCACTTT. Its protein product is CATSRIDKSPLHF.

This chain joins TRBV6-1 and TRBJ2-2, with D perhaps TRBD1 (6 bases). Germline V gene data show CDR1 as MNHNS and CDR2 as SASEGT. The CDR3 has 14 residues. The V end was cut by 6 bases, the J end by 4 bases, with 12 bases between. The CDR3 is CASSHRAGTGELFF. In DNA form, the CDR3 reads TGTGCCAGCAGCCACAGGGCGGGCACCGGGGAGCTGTTTTTT.

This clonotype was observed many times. This chain's CDR3 is CASSFDRGLYEQYF. CDR3 nucleotides: TGTGCCAGCAGTTTCGACAGGGGGCTGTACGAGCAGTACTTC. The chain combines TRBV28 with TRBJ2-7; 10 bases line up with TRBD1. This CDR3 spans 14 amino acids. Germline lookup yields CDR1 MDHEN and CDR2 SYDVKM. The J segment lost 4 bases and the V segment lost 3 bases, leaving 3 bases of the junction unmatched.

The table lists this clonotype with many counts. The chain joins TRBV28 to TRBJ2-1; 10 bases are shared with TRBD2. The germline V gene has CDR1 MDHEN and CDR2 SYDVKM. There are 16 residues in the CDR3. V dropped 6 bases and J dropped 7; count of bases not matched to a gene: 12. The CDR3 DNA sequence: TGTGCCAGCAGGGGGATTACTAGCGGGATGACGAATGAGCAGTTCTTC. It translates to CASRGITSGMTNEQFF.

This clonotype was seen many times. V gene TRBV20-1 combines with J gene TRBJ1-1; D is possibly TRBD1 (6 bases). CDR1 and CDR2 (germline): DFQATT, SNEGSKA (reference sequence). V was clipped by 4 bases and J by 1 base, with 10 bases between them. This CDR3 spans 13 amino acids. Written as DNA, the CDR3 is TGCAGTGCTACAGGACAGAGGAACACTGAAGCTTTCTTT. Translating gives CSATGQRNTEAFF.

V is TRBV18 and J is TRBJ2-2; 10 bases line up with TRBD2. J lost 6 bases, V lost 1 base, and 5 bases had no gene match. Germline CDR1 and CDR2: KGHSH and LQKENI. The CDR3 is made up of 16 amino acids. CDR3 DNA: TGTGCCAGCTCACCACTAAATCTAGCGGGAGCCGGGGAGCTGTTTTTT. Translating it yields CASSPLNLAGAGELFF.

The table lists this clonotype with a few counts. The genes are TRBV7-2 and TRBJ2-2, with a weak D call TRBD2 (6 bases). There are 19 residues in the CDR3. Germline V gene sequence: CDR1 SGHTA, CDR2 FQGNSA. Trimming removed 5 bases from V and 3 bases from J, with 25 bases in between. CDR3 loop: CASSTTLGWASVYTGELFF. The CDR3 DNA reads TGTGCCAGCAGCACGACCCTGGGGTGGGCTAGCGTCTACACCGGGGAGCTGTTTTTT.

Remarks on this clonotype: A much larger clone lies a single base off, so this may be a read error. The CDR3 loop is CSAGDRSYEQYF. The CDR3 DNA sequence: TGCAGTGCTGGGGACAGGAGCTACGAGCAGTACTTC. The chain carries TRBV20-1 and TRBJ2-7, with 8 bases identical to TRBD1. V lost 5 bases and J lost 3; bases outside the gene matches: 3. There are 12 residues in the CDR3. From germline, CDR1 is DFQATT and CDR2 SNEGSKA (reference sequence).

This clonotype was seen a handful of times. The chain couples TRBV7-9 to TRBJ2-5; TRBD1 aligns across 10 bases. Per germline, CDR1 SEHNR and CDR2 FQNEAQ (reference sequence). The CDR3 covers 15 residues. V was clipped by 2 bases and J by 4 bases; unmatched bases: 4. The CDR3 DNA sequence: TGTGCCAGCAGCTTATGGACAGGGGGTGCAGAGACCCAGTACTTC. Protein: CASSLWTGGAETQYF.

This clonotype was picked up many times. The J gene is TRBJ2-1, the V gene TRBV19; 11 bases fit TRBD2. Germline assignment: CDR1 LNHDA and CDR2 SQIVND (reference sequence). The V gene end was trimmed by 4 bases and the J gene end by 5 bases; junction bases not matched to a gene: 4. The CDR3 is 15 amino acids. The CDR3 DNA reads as TGTGCCAGTAGTACAATAGCGGGAGGGGACAATGAGCAGTTCTTC. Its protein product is CASSTIAGGDNEQFF.

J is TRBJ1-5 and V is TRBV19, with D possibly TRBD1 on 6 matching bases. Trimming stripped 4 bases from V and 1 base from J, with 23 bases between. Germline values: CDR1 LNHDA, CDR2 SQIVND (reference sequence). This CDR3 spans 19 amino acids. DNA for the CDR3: TGTGCCAGTAGTACCCACCGACGTGCGAGGGACAAAAGCAATCAGCCCCAGCATTTT. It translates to CASSTHRRARDKSNQPQHF.

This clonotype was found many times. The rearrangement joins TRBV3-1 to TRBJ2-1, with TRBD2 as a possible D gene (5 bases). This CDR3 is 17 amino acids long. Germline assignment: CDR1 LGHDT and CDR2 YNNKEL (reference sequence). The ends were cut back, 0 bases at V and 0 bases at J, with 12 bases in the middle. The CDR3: CASSQDGRGSSYNEQFF. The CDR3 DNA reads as TGTGCCAGCAGCCAAGATGGACGGGGTAGCTCCTACAATGAGCAGTTCTTC.

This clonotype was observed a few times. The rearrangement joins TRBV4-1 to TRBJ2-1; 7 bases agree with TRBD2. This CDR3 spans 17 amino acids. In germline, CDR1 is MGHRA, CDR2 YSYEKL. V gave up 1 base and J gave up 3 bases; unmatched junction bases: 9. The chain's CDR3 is CASSQGRARGGYNEQFF. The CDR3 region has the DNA TGCGCCAGCAGCCAAGGGCGGGCGCGCGGGGGCTACAATGAGCAGTTCTTC.

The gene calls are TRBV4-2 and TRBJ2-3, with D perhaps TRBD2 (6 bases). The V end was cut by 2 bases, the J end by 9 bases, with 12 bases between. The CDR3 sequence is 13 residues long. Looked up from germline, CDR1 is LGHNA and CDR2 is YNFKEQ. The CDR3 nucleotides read TGTGCCAGCAGCCAAACCCGGACTAACACGCAGTATTTT. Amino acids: CASSQTRTNTQYF.